The 9 T cell receptor beta chains listed next were all sequenced from one sample in a study of cytomegalovirus exposure and HLA in healthy donors. The PCR used 60 Vbeta and 13 Jbeta primers. Libraries were prepared by immunoSEQ multiplex PCR; TCRdb keeps only in-frame clonotypes and omits some of them. The sample shows 120,000 or so clones, 74% of them seen only once. The sequencing input was PBMCs. These receptors were obtained from a man aged 35-49 years in good health and CMV-seropositive.

The rearrangement joins TRBV10-3 to TRBJ2-2; 13 bases fit TRBD2. CDR1 and CDR2 from the germline V gene are ENHRY and SYGVKD. The length of the CDR3 is 17 residues. J was trimmed by 8 bases and V by 0 bases; bases with no gene match: 6. CDR3 sequence reads: CAISESKGLAGRGELFF. The DNA for the CDR3 is TGTGCCATCAGTGAGTCGAAGGGACTAGCGGGACGGGGGGAGCTGTTTTTT.

The chain has TRBV6-5 and TRBJ2-7, with D maybe TRBD2 (6 bases). Trimming cost V 1 base and J 1 base, with 8 bases left between them. In germline, CDR1 is MNHEY, CDR2 SVGAGI. This CDR3 comprises 14 residues. For the CDR3, the DNA is TGTGCCAGCAGTTACTTAAGCGGGTCCTACGAGCAGTACTTC. Translation: CASSYLSGSYEQYF.

CDR3 nucleotide sequence: TGTGCCAGCAGCCGAACTAGCTCGGGAGAGACCCAGTACTTC. Encoded protein: CASSRTSSGETQYF. This chain uses TRBV6-5 with TRBJ2-5; TRBD2 is a possible D gene (6 bases). The germline CDR1 and CDR2 sequences are MNHEY and SVGAGI. Between the trimmed V and J ends, which lost 6 bases and 4 bases, there was a span of 15 bases. The CDR3 covers 14 residues.

The V and J genes are TRBV18 and TRBJ2-1; TRBD1 might be the D (6 bases). Deletions cut 0 bases from V and 6 bases from J, with 15 bases between. Germline CDR1 KGHSH, CDR2 LQKENI. CDR3 length equals 16 residues. The CDR3 spells CASSPPVGAYSNEQFF. The CDR3 DNA is TGTGCCAGCTCACCACCGGTGGGGGCATACTCCAATGAGCAGTTCTTC.

This clone turned up a few times. The V gene is TRBV5-4, the J gene TRBJ2-5; TRBD1 matches at 10 bases. The CDR3 extends over 14 amino acids. Trimming at V came to 4 bases and at J to 4 bases, leaving 4 bases not matched to a gene. Germline lookup yields CDR1 SGHNT and CDR2 YYREEE (reference sequence). The CDR3 bases are TGTGCCAGCAGCCTGACAGGGGGCGTAGAGACCCAGTACTTC. Translated, it gives CASSLTGGVETQYF.

The chain joins TRBV19 to TRBJ2-1; tentatively, D is TRBD2 (6 bases). Trimming took 7 bases from V and 4 from J, leaving 17 bases between them. The CDR3 is made up of 15 amino acids. Germline V gene data show CDR1 as LNHDA and CDR2 as SQIVND (reference sequence). This chain's CDR3 is CASTLGGRLYNEQFF. CDR3 nucleotide sequence: TGTGCCAGTACCCTCGGGGGTCGCCTTTACAATGAGCAGTTCTTC.

This chain joins TRBV10-2 and TRBJ1-5; TRBD1 might be the D (6 bases). The CDR3 loop spans 15 amino acids. Germline-derived CDR1 and CDR2 are WSHSY and SAAADI. V dropped 5 bases and J dropped 6 bases, with 17 bases sitting between them. The CDR3 bases are TGCGCCAGCAGTTTTGACAGAGGGGGAATTCAGCCCCAGCATTTT. The encoded protein is CASSFDRGGIQPQHF.

This chain links TRBV19 with TRBJ2-7, with 9 bases aligning to TRBD1. Losses at the gene ends were 5 bases for V and 3 bases for J; bases not matched to a gene: 11. This CDR3 is 16 amino acids long. Germline V gene lookup returns CDR1 LNHDA and CDR2 SQIVND (reference sequence). The CDR3 DNA reads TGTGCCAGTAGTCCGGACGGGACAGGGATAGGCTACGAGCAGTACTTC. Its protein product is CASSPDGTGIGYEQYF.

The chain couples TRBV5-4 to TRBJ1-2; 11 nucleotides match TRBD1. Germline V gene lookup returns CDR1 SGHNT and CDR2 YYREEE (reference sequence). J gave up 4 bases and V 4 bases, and 12 bases lay outside the gene matches. The CDR3 consists of 17 residues. The CDR3 sequence: CASSPQPGTGGVYGYTF. CDR3 coding DNA: TGTGCCAGCAGCCCTCAGCCCGGGACAGGGGGTGTCTATGGCTACACCTTC.